A selection of T cell receptor beta chains follows, all from one sample in a study of OX40 agonist ivuxolimab in advanced cancers. TCRdb keeps only in-frame clones here, not all; method: immunoSEQ multiplex PCR. Of fewer than 80,000 clones detected, 89% appear once; the ten largest clones hold 12%. This specimen was CD4+ or CD8+ T cells sorted from blood, taken in a trial of the OX40 agonist ivuxolimab. These receptors were collected from an adult with an advanced solid tumor such as melanoma, head and neck, liver or kidney cancer. The CDR3 runs from the conserved cysteine through the conserved F or W. The D gene is left open where the match is weak. Only part of the rows carry a size: once, few, many, or a class if the clone is expanded.

cdr3_nt cdr3_aa d_call v_call clone_size j_call
TGTGCCAGCAGAGGACAGGGTCCCTACGAGCAGTACTTC CASRGQGPYEQYF - TRBV21-1 - TRBJ2-7
TGTGCCAGCACCCGGGACACATACGATCGGCAGTACTTC CASTRDTYDRQYF - TRBV6-1 - TRBJ2-7
TGTGCCAGCTTTCCCTATTCCAGGCTCAACACCGGGGAGCTGTTTTTT CASFPYSRLNTGELFF - TRBV2 - TRBJ2-2
TGTGCCAGCAGTTTTTACCCGGGGGCCAGCAATCAGCCCCAGCATTTT CASSFYPGASNQPQHF - TRBV28 - TRBJ1-5
TGTGCCTGGGGGACAGGGGGCAACTATGGCTACACCTTC CAWGTGGNYGYTF TRBD1 TRBV30 - TRBJ1-2
TGTGCCAGCTCACCGTACCGGGACCTCTCCTACGAGCAGTACTTC CASSPYRDLSYEQYF - TRBV18 - TRBJ2-7
TGTGCCAGCAGTCCCCCCGGGACCGGGCAGTTCTTC CASSPPGTGQFF - TRBV28 - TRBJ2-1
TGTGCCTGGAGTCTGGTTAGCTACGAGCAGTACTTC CAWSLVSYEQYF - TRBV30 - TRBJ2-7
TGTGCCAGCAGCGTAGGATGGTGGGAGGTCTACGAGCAGTACTTC CASSVGWWEVYEQYF - TRBV9 - TRBJ2-7
TGTGCCATCAGTGGACAGGGGGCGGTGGGCTACACCTTC CAISGQGAVGYTF TRBD1 TRBV10-3 - TRBJ1-2
TGCGCCAGCAGGAGTAAGAGCTCTGGGGCCAACGTCCTGACTTTC CASRSKSSGANVLTF - TRBV10-2 - TRBJ2-6
TGTGCCAGCAGCTTGGTTGGATACTACGAGCAGTACTTC CASSLVGYYEQYF - TRBV5-8 - TRBJ2-7
TGTGCCAGCAGTCCTCGACAGGTTATCATGGAGACCCAGTACTTC CASSPRQVIMETQYF - TRBV28 - TRBJ2-5
TGTGCCAGCAGTTTATCGGGGCCTTCCTACGAGCAGTACTTC CASSLSGPSYEQYF - TRBV27 - TRBJ2-7
TGCAGCCTCGAACAGGGGGCGAACACTGAAGCTTTCTTT CSLEQGANTEAFF TRBD1 TRBV29-1 - TRBJ1-1
TGCGCCAGCAGCTTGGTCCAGGGAGTATCAGATACGCAGTATTTT CASSLVQGVSDTQYF - TRBV5-1 - TRBJ2-3
TGTGCCCGTGGGGCTAGCGGGGGGGTCACAGATACGCAGTATTTT CARGASGGVTDTQYF TRBD2 TRBV6-4 - TRBJ2-3
TGCGCCAGCAGCTTGGCCCCGTCCTACGAGCAGTACTTC CASSLAPSYEQYF - TRBV5-1 - TRBJ2-7
TGTGCCAGCAGTTCCCTTGGTGTCTACGAGCAGTACTTC CASSSLGVYEQYF - TRBV6-5 few TRBJ2-7
TGTGCCAGCAAGACAGGGTGGAACACCGGGGAGCTGTTTTTT CASKTGWNTGELFF TRBD1 TRBV6-1 - TRBJ2-2
TGTGCCAGTAGTATAGATTCACTAGCGGGGACATACAATGAGCAGTTCTTC CASSIDSLAGTYNEQFF TRBD2 TRBV19 - TRBJ2-1
TGTGCCAGTCTAAGACAGGGGAACTATGGCTACACCTTC CASLRQGNYGYTF TRBD1 TRBV28 - TRBJ1-2
TGTGCCAGCAGAACGACAGGGCGCAATCAGCCCCAGCATTTT CASRTTGRNQPQHF TRBD1 TRBV27 - TRBJ1-5
TGTGCCAGCAGTGAAGGGACAGGGGGGTTTAATGAGCAGTTCTTC CASSEGTGGFNEQFF TRBD1 TRBV2 - TRBJ2-1